The 10 T cell receptor beta chains presented below share a single source sample, sequenced in a study of post-analysis software for immune sequencing data. Study-level results: TRBV5-6, TRBV5-1 and TRBV20-1 were among 4 or 5 TRBV segments more frequent in patients than controls.

No antigen has been identified for these receptors. The TCR beta cDNA libraries contained unique molecular identifiers. TCRdb itself ran the PCR reads through MiXCR, one entry per CDR3 protein. Found here are hundreds of thousands of distinct CDR3 sequences, nearly 45% of them singletons; the top ten hold around 10%. The sequenced sample consisted of blood. The receptors derive from a girl aged 5-17 years with multiple sclerosis.

This clonotype appeared a single time. The rearrangement joins TRBV12-3 or TRBV12-4 to TRBJ2-1; no firm D call. Trimming stripped 7 bases from V and 2 bases from J, with 9 bases between. The CDR3 length is 13 residues. DNA of the CDR3: TGTGCCAGCACAGAGGAACCCTACAATGAGCAGTTCTTC. Encoded protein: CASTEEPYNEQFF.

This clonotype was seen a handful of times. Here the CDR3 DNA reads TGTGCCAGCAGCCCCGGGACTACCCAACCCTACGAGCAGTACTTC. The encoded protein is CASSPGTTQPYEQYF. V gene TRBV5-5 combines with J gene TRBJ2-7, with 7 bases aligning to TRBD2. This CDR3 is 15 amino acids long. J lost 2 bases, V lost 4 bases, and 9 bases had no gene match. Germline V gene data show CDR1 as SGHKS and CDR2 as YYEKEE (reference sequence).

This clonotype was observed a few times. The chain employs TRBV3-1 and TRBJ2-1; a weak D match, TRBD2 (5 bases). The CDR3 has 13 residues. V was trimmed by 3 bases and J by 7 bases, leaving 10 bases between them. The germline V gene encodes CDR1 LGHDT and CDR2 YNNKEL (reference sequence). The CDR3 bases are TGTGCCAGCAGCCAGGACTTGACGAATGAGCAGTTCTTC. It is translated as CASSQDLTNEQFF.

The gene calls are TRBV5-1 and TRBJ2-3; no reliable D call. CDR1 and CDR2 (germline): SGHRS, YFSETQ. Trimming cost V 4 bases and J 1 base, with 13 bases left between them. This CDR3 has 15 amino acids. CDR3 sequence reads: CASSILGGRTDTQYF. In DNA form, the CDR3 reads TGCGCCAGCAGCATCCTCGGCGGACGCACAGATACGCAGTATTTT. Supplemented by reference TRBV5-1 and TRBJ2-3, the full variable domain reads KAGVTQTPRYLIKTRGQQVTLSCSPISGHRSVSWYQQTPGQGLQFLFEYFSETQRNKGNFPGRFSGRQFSNSRSEMNVSTLELGDSALYLCASSILGGRTDTQYFGPGTRLTVL.

The rearrangement uses TRBV15 and TRBJ1-1; unclear D gene. CDR3 length: 14 residues. Germline V lookup: CDR1 LNHNV, CDR2 YYDKDF (reference sequence). Trimming cost V 0 bases and J 2 bases, with 7 bases left between them. The CDR3 DNA sequence: TGTGCCACCAGCAGAGATGGGGTTAACACTGAAGCTTTCTTT. It encodes CATSRDGVNTEAFF.

This clonotype was counted only a few times. The V call is TRBV20-1, the J call TRBJ2-7; no definite D call. With 3 bases removed from V and 2 bases from J, the gap between germline ends came to 8 bases. The CDR3 covers 12 residues. Germline loops: CDR1 DFQATT, CDR2 SNEGSKA (reference sequence). The CDR3 bases are TGCAGTGCTAGGGGCACCACCTACGAGCAGTACTTC. Encoded protein: CSARGTTYEQYF.

To note about this clonotype: At one end the junction does not follow the germline gene, possibly because of a read error. The chain employs TRBV5-1 and TRBJ2-5, with 11 nucleotides matching TRBD2. The J call may not be correct, given that the DNA end is closer to TRBJ2-7. Germline V CDR1 and CDR2: SGHRS, YFSETQ. This CDR3 comprises 15 residues. In DNA form, the CDR3 reads TGCGCCAACAGCTTGGAACTAGCGGGAGAGGACGAGCAGTACTTC. It codes for CANSLELAGEDEQYF.

This clonotype was observed a handful of times. The rearrangement links TRBV12-3 or TRBV12-4 to TRBJ2-6; 7 bases line up with TRBD1. The CDR3 runs to 19 residues. With 6 bases clipped from V and 0 bases from J, the junction kept 14 bases outside the gene matches. The CDR3 loop is CASRRMRQGEPSGANVLTF. The CDR3 DNA sequence: TGTGCCAGCAGGAGAATGAGACAGGGAGAACCCTCTGGGGCCAACGTCCTGACTTTC.

The V and J genes are TRBV2 and TRBJ2-7, with a possible D match to TRBD1 (6 bases). The V and J ends lost 6 bases and 2 bases respectively, with 17 bases between them. This CDR3 comprises 15 residues. Germline CDR1 SNHLY, CDR2 FYNNEI. CDR3 residues: CASSRGTRGPYEQYF. CDR3 DNA sequence: TGTGCCAGCAGCCGTGGGACAAGGGGCCCCTACGAGCAGTACTTC.

The chain carries TRBV6-6 and TRBJ2-4, with 7 bases lining up with TRBD1. With V trimmed by 5 bases and J by 2 bases, 9 bases remained unmatched. Germline V gene lookup returns CDR1 MNHNY and CDR2 SVGAGI (reference sequence). The CDR3 has 16 residues. The CDR3, as DNA: TGTGCCAGCAGTCCCCCGGGACAGCTCCCCAAAAACATTCAGTACTTC. Encoded protein: CASSPPGQLPKNIQYF.